This T cell receptor (beta chain) originates from a study of cytomegalovirus exposure and HLA in healthy donors. About the study: Earlier findings included roughly 120 million unique TCR beta sequences obtained from some 180 million T cells. Study-wide results and caveats: A later analysis found common viral pathogens apparently linked to several of the most significant clusters. A link between a missense DCLRE1C variant and TCR beta V- and J-gene trimming emerged from a later analysis. Some V segments could not be told apart, so they were left out, TRBV6-2 and TRBV6-3 among them.

Germline loops: CDR1 MNHNS, CDR2 SASEGT. The ends lost 7 bases at V and 5 bases at J; junction bases unmatched: 9. The length of the CDR3 is 14 residues. Concerning this clone itself: No antigen is known for it.

60 Vbeta and 13 Jbeta primers were used in PCR. Profiled with immunoSEQ multiplex PCR; TCRdb holds only in-frame clones, not every one. The repertoire holds some 240,000 clones, around 90% seen once, with about 1.7% in the top ten. This sequence was found in a girl aged 2 to 10 in good health and CMV-seronegative. Sequencing was done on a sample of PBMCs. This chain connects TRBV6-1 to TRBJ2-7; TRBD2 agrees at 9 bases. The CDR3 sequence: CASTQGLAIDEQYF. The DNA for the CDR3 is TGTGCCAGCACCCAGGGACTAGCCATCGACGAGCAGTACTTC.